The entry below gives a single T cell receptor beta chain sequence along with its context. No antigen is known for it. No much larger clonotype is one base removed from it; base qualities were not supplied. The collaborating institutions used their own protocols to collect whole blood in K2EDTA tubes. For TCRbeta analysis, collaborators shipped samples in one of three forms: frozen whole blood, isolated PBMCs, or DNA extracted from either of those sample types. From the cysteine up to the phenylalanine, the CDR3 has a length of 13 residues. Solely the CDR3 DNA is kept, with 39 bases framed from the first base. CDR1 and CDR2 were assigned from the germline V gene as MNHEY and SVGAGI. Cut back by 7 bases and 0 bases, the V and J ends lie 10 bases apart. The immunoSEQ Assay, a bias-controlled multiplex PCR, was used to amplify TCRbeta CDR3 regions from genomic DNA. Regarding the original processing steps: The number of nucleated cells in each sample was estimated from the amplification of reference gene primers within the assay. To quantify the absolute abundance of each unique TCRbeta CDR3 rearrangement, sequence reads were collapsed and filtered. For each sample, productive Simpson clonality was calculated as the square root of Simpson's diversity index across productive rearrangements. The clones in this table, taken by TCRdb from immuneACCESS, are in-frame only. Not every clone is retained; where verified, under half of the shortfall comes from an unresolved V gene, and the cause of the rest is unknown. V, J and clone size reflect that table, while D and trimming were determined from the DNA. Recorded for this sample are about 65,000 clones; around four fifths of them occurred a single time. The ten largest clones take up under 50% of the sample.

The data derive from a study of blood T cell repertoires in COVID-19 (dated by TCRdb to about 2020). Broadly, across the study: The collaborator samples originated in the United States, Italy and Spain and spanned the acute and convalescent phases of COVID-19. The prospective study material was composed of cDNA or gDNA derived from T cells, B-cell-depleted T cells, or PBMCs. Deeply sampled blood TCRbeta repertoires from subjects exposed to, actively infected with, or recovered from COVID-19 were included in the dataset. Where available, HLA class I and class II types were taken from metadata supplied by the sample provider and were not determined by assay-based typing. Sample metadata almost always included a de-identified subject ID, COVID-19 status, age in years and sex. The repertoires were made available in a free public database intended to serve as a resource for research on the immune response to SARS-CoV-2. Samples came from the ongoing ImmuneRACE study (first 160 participants) plus 1,254 subjects from 6 global collaborators.

Paper-wide results and their limitations: Clinical and demographic metadata were provided uncurated, with the amount varying by source and participant.

Material: peripheral blood. Rearrangement joined TRBV6-5 to TRBJ2-7, with the D gene call left open. The sequence came from a human donor in a cohort sampled during active COVID-19. The CDR3 protein: CASTPINSYEQYF. The nucleotide sequence reads as follows: TGTGCCAGCACCCCTATAAACTCCTACGAGCAGTACTTC.